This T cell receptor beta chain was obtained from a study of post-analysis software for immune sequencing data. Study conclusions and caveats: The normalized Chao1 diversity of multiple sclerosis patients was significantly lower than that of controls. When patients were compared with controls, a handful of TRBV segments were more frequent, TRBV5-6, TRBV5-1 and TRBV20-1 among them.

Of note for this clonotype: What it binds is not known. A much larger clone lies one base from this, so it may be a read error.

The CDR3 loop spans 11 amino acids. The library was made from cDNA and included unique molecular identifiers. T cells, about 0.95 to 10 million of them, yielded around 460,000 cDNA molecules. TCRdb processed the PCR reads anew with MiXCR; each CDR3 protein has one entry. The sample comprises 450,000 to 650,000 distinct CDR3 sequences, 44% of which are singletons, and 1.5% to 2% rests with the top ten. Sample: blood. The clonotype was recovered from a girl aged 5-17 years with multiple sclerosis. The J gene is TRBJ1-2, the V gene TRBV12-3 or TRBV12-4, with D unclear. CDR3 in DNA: TGTGCCGGCAGTCAGGCCTATGGCTACACCTTC. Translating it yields CAGSQAYGYTF.